One sample yielded the 25 T cell receptor beta chains listed below, sequenced in a study of T-cell reconstitution after alpha-beta-depleted transplantation in children. Molecular barcoding with unique molecular identifiers was used for the TCRbeta library. TCRdb passed the PCR reads through MiXCR, listing each CDR3 protein once. This sample has about 830,000 distinct CDR3 sequences, with roughly 15% found just once. The specimen was PBMCs, mostly from graft donor cells, collected 360 days after TCRalphabeta/CD19-depleted stem cell transplant. These receptors originate from a male patient younger than 18 who had a stem cell transplant for acute lymphoblastic leukemia, so the T cells may come from the graft donor.

This clonotype came up a few times. The chain uses TRBV20-1 and TRBJ1-4; the D gene is possibly TRBD1 (6 bases). This CDR3 is 16 amino acids long. Per the germline V gene, CDR1 is DFQATT and CDR2 is SNEGSKA (reference sequence). V was clipped by 2 bases and J by 1 base, with 14 bases between them. The CDR3 protein is CSARPGGRGTNEKLFF. CDR3 in DNA: TGCAGTGCTAGACCCGGGGGGCGCGGAACTAATGAAAAACTGTTTTTT.

The chain links TRBV7-3 to TRBJ1-2, with 7 bases lining up with TRBD1. J gave up 0 bases and V 4 bases, and 5 bases lay outside the gene matches. Germline V CDR1 and CDR2: SGHTA, FQGTGA. The CDR3 length is 15 residues. CDR3 residues: CASSSDRQTNYGYTF. The CDR3 coding sequence is TGTGCCAGCAGCTCGGACAGGCAGACTAACTATGGCTACACCTTC.

The chain is built from TRBV4-2 and TRBJ2-3, with 11 positions matching TRBD2. The CDR3 covers 20 residues. Germline-derived CDR1 and CDR2 are LGHNA and YNFKEQ. The ends lost 0 bases at V and 1 base at J; junction bases unmatched: 12. The CDR3 DNA reads TGTGCCAGCAGCCAAGATGGACCACTAGCGGGAGTATTGGGCACAGATACGCAGTATTTT. Protein product: CASSQDGPLAGVLGTDTQYF.

The V call is TRBV12-3 or TRBV12-4, the J call TRBJ2-2, with 7 bases lining up with TRBD1. V lost 2 bases and J lost 3; bases outside the gene matches: 3. This CDR3 has 15 residues. In nucleotides, the CDR3 is TGTGCCAGCAGTTTAATGGGGACAGACACCGGGGAGCTGTTTTTT. Encoded protein: CASSLMGTDTGELFF.

V gene TRBV6-4 combines with J gene TRBJ2-1; 8 positions match TRBD2. Trimming took 5 bases from V and 3 from J; bases not matched to a gene: 12. Germline values: CDR1 MRHNA, CDR2 SNTAGT. The CDR3 is 17 amino acids. The CDR3 loop reads CASSPSGSISYYNEQFF. The DNA for the CDR3 is TGTGCCAGCAGTCCCAGCGGGAGTATATCTTACTACAATGAGCAGTTCTTC.

This clonotype has only a few counts. V usage is TRBV6-5 and J usage is TRBJ2-5; TRBD2 aligns across 7 bases. Trimming took 6 bases from V and 0 from J; bases not matched to a gene: 19. There are 19 residues in the CDR3. The germline gives CDR1 MNHEY, CDR2 SVGAGI. The CDR3 coding sequence is TGTGCCAGCAGATTAACGGCATTCTTTCTAGCGGACCACCAAGAGACCCAGTACTTC. It codes for CASRLTAFFLADHQETQYF.

This clonotype was seen a few times. J is TRBJ2-5 and V is TRBV24-1, with a tentative D call TRBD1 (6 bases). CDR3 length: 13 residues. Trimming shortened V by 10 bases and J by 4 bases, and 15 bases separated the two germline ends. CDR1 and CDR2 from the germline V gene are KGHDR and SFDVKD. CDR3 sequence: CATQLQGTETQYF. The CDR3 nucleotides are TGTGCCACTCAGCTACAGGGTACAGAGACCCAGTACTTC.

This clonotype was seen a few times. V is TRBV20-1 and J is TRBJ1-2; D uncertain. Germline V gene sequence: CDR1 DFQATT, CDR2 SNEGSKA (reference sequence). CDR3 length: 13 residues. With 6 bases removed from V and 7 bases from J, the gap between germline ends came to 18 bases. The CDR3 loop is CSAPVVTRFGYTF. CDR3 DNA: TGCAGTGCCCCTGTCGTTACCAGGTTTGGCTACACCTTC.

This clonotype came up a few times. The rearrangement links TRBV20-1 to TRBJ2-3; 9 positions match TRBD2. This CDR3 is built from 17 residues. The V gene's germline CDR1 is DFQATT and CDR2 SNEGSKA (reference sequence). Trimming removed 6 bases from V and 6 bases from J; junction bases left unmatched: 19. CDR3 bases: TGCAGTGCCCGTAGCGGGAGAGTCCTCTTAGGGGGGGATACGCAGTATTTT. The encoded protein is CSARSGRVLLGGDTQYF.

In this sample, this clonotype turned up many times. The chain joins TRBV29-1 to TRBJ1-2; 9 positions agree with TRBD1. V was clipped by 6 bases and J by 8 bases; unmatched bases: 13. Germline V CDR1 and CDR2: SQVTM, ANQGSEA. The length of the CDR3 is 14 residues. CDR3 nucleotides: TGCAGCGTGGTTAACCGGGACAGGGCGGGCGGCTACACCTTC. It is translated as CSVVNRDRAGGYTF.

This clonotype was recorded many times. V is TRBV5-1 and J is TRBJ2-7, with D unresolved. This CDR3 has 13 amino acids. V lost 2 bases and J 2 bases, leaving 8 bases between the germline ends. Germline V CDR1 and CDR2: SGHRS, YFSETQ. CDR3 in amino acids: CASSFSRTYEQYF. As DNA, the CDR3 is TGCGCCAGCAGCTTTTCGCGGACCTACGAGCAGTACTTC.

The chain carries TRBV6-5 and TRBJ2-3, with no clear D. The CDR3 length is 16 residues. Trimming left V 5 bases short and J 6 bases short, with 21 bases between. From germline, CDR1 is MNHEY and CDR2 SVGAGI. This CDR3 reads CASSHNPPRFTDTQYF. CDR3 in DNA: TGTGCCAGCAGTCACAATCCCCCTCGATTTACCGATACGCAGTATTTT.

The rearrangement joins TRBV7-9 to TRBJ2-7, with D hard to call. The CDR3 length is 14 residues. Trimming stripped 1 base from V and 5 bases from J, with 12 bases between. Germline V lookup: CDR1 SEHNR, CDR2 FQNEAQ (reference sequence). The CDR3 bases are TGTGCCAGCAGCTTAGGGCTACTCTGGGACGAGCAGTACTTC. Residues: CASSLGLLWDEQYF.

The genes are TRBV6-5 and TRBJ2-4; 8 bases line up with TRBD1. Germline CDR1 and CDR2: MNHEY and SVGAGI. CDR3 length: 17 residues. V dropped 2 bases and J dropped 1; count of bases not matched to a gene: 7. The CDR3 sequence is CASSYAAGTGAKNIQYF. CDR3 DNA: TGTGCCAGCAGTTACGCCGCCGGGACAGGTGCCAAAAACATTCAGTACTTC.

This clonotype was counted ten times or more. CDR3 protein: CASSQGLAGVLAKNIQYF. The CDR3 region has the DNA TGCGCCAGCAGCCAAGGTCTAGCTGGGGTTTTAGCCAAAAACATTCAGTACTTC. The chain employs TRBV4-1 and TRBJ2-4, with D possibly matching TRBD2 (5 bases). V was cut by 1 base and J by 0 bases, with 16 bases left in between. The CDR3 consists of 18 residues. Germline CDR1 reads MGHRA; CDR2 reads YSYEKL.

V is TRBV7-2 and J is TRBJ2-1; 7 positions agree with TRBD2. V was pared by 3 bases and J by 4 bases, with 6 bases of the junction left unmatched. The V gene's germline CDR1 is SGHTA and CDR2 FQGNSA. The CDR3 sequence is 15 residues long. This CDR3 is CASSLGGKTYNEQFF. The CDR3 coding sequence is TGTGCCAGCAGCTTGGGAGGGAAGACGTACAATGAGCAGTTCTTC.

This clonotype was recorded a few times. CDR3 in amino acids: CASSLVDRAYNEQFF. The CDR3, as DNA: TGCGCCAGCAGCTTGGTGGACAGGGCCTACAATGAGCAGTTCTTC. This chain uses TRBV5-1 with TRBJ2-1, with 8 bases matching TRBD1. CDR1 is SGHRS and CDR2 is YFSETQ in the germline V gene. J lost 2 bases, V lost 0 bases, and 1 base had no gene match. This CDR3 contains 15 residues. The whole variable domain, remainder taken from reference TRBV5-1 and TRBJ2-1, is KAGVTQTPRYLIKTRGQQVTLSCSPISGHRSVSWYQQTPGQGLQFLFEYFSETQRNKGNFPGRFSGRQFSNSRSEMNVSTLELGDSALYLCASSLVDRAYNEQFFGPGTRLTVL.

A note on this clonotype: Since the CDR3 does not end with the conserved phenylalanine or tryptophan, this likely comes from a read error. The rearrangement joins TRBV5-6 to TRBJ1-2; TRBD1 aligns across 7 bases. CDR1 is SGHDT, CDR2 YYEEEE, per germline. CDR3 size: 14 residues. V lost 4 bases to trimming and J lost 4 bases; unmatched junction nucleotides: 7. CDR3 sequence: CASSLTGSSYGYTS. In DNA, the CDR3 is TGTGCCAGCAGCCTGACAGGGTCGAGCTATGGCTACACCTCC.

The sample holds a few counts of this clonotype. The CDR3 sequence is CASTPGGPYEQYF. The CDR3, as DNA: TGTGCCAGCACCCCGGGGGGCCCCTACGAGCAGTACTTC. The V call is TRBV6-5, the J call TRBJ2-7, with D possibly TRBD2 on 7 matching bases. CDR3 length equals 13 residues. V dropped 7 bases and J dropped 2 bases, with 12 bases sitting between them. From germline, CDR1 is MNHEY and CDR2 SVGAGI.

This clonotype was observed a few times. The chain joins TRBV7-9 to TRBJ2-3; the D is unclear. The CDR3 is 14 amino acids. Germline CDR1 SEHNR, CDR2 FQNEAQ (reference sequence). With 1 base removed from V and 4 bases from J, the gap between germline ends came to 9 bases. The CDR3 DNA reads TGTGCCAGCAGCTTAGGCCAGACGGCAGATACGCAGTATTTT. The encoded protein is CASSLGQTADTQYF.

Ten or more counts support this clonotype. The V and J genes are TRBV25-1 and TRBJ2-2; a weak D match, TRBD2 (5 bases). V was clipped by 2 bases and J by 2 bases, with 12 bases between them. This CDR3 spans 16 amino acids. CDR1 is MGHDK, CDR2 SYGVNS, per germline. The CDR3 region has the DNA TGTGCCAGCAGTGAAGTGCGGGCAGTTAACACCGGGGAGCTGTTTTTT. Residues: CASSEVRAVNTGELFF.

This clonotype showed up many times. The chain has TRBV20-1 and TRBJ2-3; the match to TRBD1 covers 8 bases. The junction had 5 bases not matched to a gene; V was cut back by 0 bases and J by 12 bases. CDR3 length: 12 residues. CDR1 and CDR2 from the germline V gene are DFQATT and SNEGSKA (reference sequence). As DNA, the CDR3 is TGCAGTGCTAGAGAGGACAGGGCCTTCCAGTATTTT. Its protein is CSAREDRAFQYF.

This clonotype was picked up many times. The chain joins TRBV15 to TRBJ2-5; TRBD2 matches at 13 bases. CDR1 and CDR2 from the germline V gene are LNHNV and YYDKDF (reference sequence). Losses at the gene ends were 2 bases for V and 1 base for J; bases not matched to a gene: 1. The CDR3 sequence is 16 residues long. The CDR3 DNA follows: TGTGCCACCAGCAGACGACTAGCGGGAGGCCAAGAGACCCAGTACTTC. Translated, it gives CATSRRLAGGQETQYF.

V usage is TRBV12-3 or TRBV12-4 and J usage is TRBJ2-7, with 12 positions matching TRBD2. V lost 3 bases and J lost 3; bases outside the gene matches: 9. CDR3 length: 17 amino acids. DNA for the CDR3: TGTGCCAGCAGTTTTGCGACTAGCGGGAGACTCCTCTACGAGCAGTACTTC. This sequence encodes CASSFATSGRLLYEQYF.

The chain uses TRBV12-3 or TRBV12-4 and TRBJ2-7, with D possibly being TRBD1 or TRBD2 (6 bases each). V was shortened by 7 bases and J by 4 bases, with 23 bases between the two germline ends. The CDR3 spans 16 residues. CDR3 amino acids: CASTPWGAENQYEQYF. CDR3 sequence (DNA): TGTGCCAGCACCCCATGGGGGGCCGAAAATCAGTACGAGCAGTACTTC.